A selection of T cell receptor beta chains follows, all from one sample in a study of shared clonotypes between healthy human individuals. Profiling relied on immunoSEQ multiplex PCR, and the TCRdb table lists in-frame clones only, not all of them. The table records 700,000 to 950,000 clones, about 96% of them present only once. Sequencing was carried out using naive CD8+ T cells sorted from blood. The source is a young man in good health. Each CDR3 is given with its conserved first and last residue. The order of the fields is clone size, CDR3 length, D gene, V gene, J gene, CDR3 protein, CDR3 DNA. The D gene is left open where the match is weak. The size entry is marked missing in some rows and otherwise reads once, few, many or a size class.

size: -; length: 13; D: -; V: TRBV19; J: TRBJ1-5; CDR3: CASSIRGLQPQHF; DNA: TGTGCCAGTAGTATCCGGGGGTTACAGCCCCAGCATTTT
size: -; length: 14; D: -; V: TRBV6-6; J: TRBJ2-7; CDR3: CASSYSKGGYEQYF; DNA: TGTGCCAGCAGTTACTCGAAGGGGGGCTACGAGCAGTACTTC
size: -; length: 14; D: -; V: TRBV6-1; J: TRBJ2-7; CDR3: CASSERIYSYEQYF; DNA: TGTGCCAGCAGTGAAAGGATATACTCCTACGAGCAGTACTTC
size: few; length: 13; D: -; V: TRBV4-1; J: TRBJ1-5; CDR3: CASSQDWGQPQHF; DNA: TGCGCCAGCAGCCAAGATTGGGGTCAGCCCCAGCATTTT
size: few; length: 12; D: -; V: TRBV11-2; J: TRBJ2-7; CDR3: CASSLDGYEQYF; DNA: TGTGCCAGCAGCTTAGACGGGTACGAGCAGTACTTC
size: once; length: 16; D: -; V: TRBV19; J: TRBJ1-2; CDR3: CASKGPVRGFDYGYTF; DNA: TGTGCCAGTAAAGGCCCCGTCAGGGGTTTTGACTATGGCTACACCTTC
size: once; length: 15; D: TRBD2; V: TRBV7-9; J: TRBJ2-5; CDR3: CASSQPASGQETQYF; DNA: TGTGCCAGCAGCCAACCCGCTAGCGGACAAGAGACCCAGTACTTC
size: -; length: 17; D: TRBD2; V: TRBV5-6; J: TRBJ2-7; CDR3: CASSPRLAGQSSYEQYF; DNA: TGTGCCAGCAGCCCGCGACTAGCGGGTCAAAGCTCCTACGAGCAGTACTTC
size: -; length: 15; D: -; V: TRBV7-9; J: TRBJ2-7; CDR3: CASRPGRGDSYEQYF; DNA: TGTGCCAGCAGACCCGGACGGGGAGACTCCTACGAGCAGTACTTC
size: -; length: 17; D: TRBD1; V: TRBV7-9; J: TRBJ1-2; CDR3: CATLGQGAFLWDYGYTF; DNA: TGTGCCACCCTAGGACAGGGGGCGTTTTTATGGGACTATGGCTACACCTTC
size: -; length: 12; D: -; V: TRBV7-9; J: TRBJ2-7; CDR3: CASSSPGKGQYF; DNA: TGTGCCAGCAGCTCGCCGGGCAAGGGGCAGTACTTC
size: -; length: 13; D: -; V: TRBV5-8; J: TRBJ2-7; CDR3: CASSLSRGREQYF; DNA: TGTGCCAGCAGCTTATCCAGGGGTCGTGAGCAGTACTTC
size: -; length: 14; D: TRBD2; V: TRBV13; J: TRBJ2-7; CDR3: CASSSSPERGEQYF; DNA: TGTGCCAGCAGCTCTAGCCCGGAGCGGGGCGAGCAGTACTTC
size: -; length: 15; D: TRBD1; V: TRBV6-6; J: TRBJ2-7; CDR3: CASIDRTGKTYEQYF; DNA: TGTGCCAGCATCGACCGGACAGGAAAGACCTACGAGCAGTACTTC
size: -; length: 14; D: -; V: TRBV11-2; J: TRBJ1-1; CDR3: CASSLGGMNTEAFF; DNA: TGTGCCAGCAGCTTAGGCGGAATGAACACTGAAGCTTTCTTT
size: -; length: 17; D: TRBD2; V: TRBV25-1; J: TRBJ2-3; CDR3: CASSEFVGGPHRDTQYF; DNA: TGTGCCAGCAGTGAATTTGTGGGAGGGCCCCATAGAGATACGCAGTATTTT
size: -; length: 15; D: -; V: TRBV7-2; J: TRBJ2-7; CDR3: CASSLKRASSYEQYF; DNA: TGTGCCAGCAGCCTAAAACGCGCCAGTTCCTACGAGCAGTACTTC
size: -; length: 16; D: TRBD2; V: TRBV2; J: TRBJ2-3; CDR3: CASRGPYGLATDTQYF; DNA: TGTGCCAGCAGAGGGCCGTACGGACTAGCGACAGATACGCAGTATTTT
size: once; length: 14; D: TRBD1; V: TRBV9; J: TRBJ1-2; CDR3: CASSHRDREDGYTF; DNA: TGTGCCAGCAGTCACCGGGACAGGGAGGACGGCTACACCTTC
size: -; length: 15; D: TRBD2; V: TRBV18; J: TRBJ2-7; CDR3: CASSGLAGGRDEQYF; DNA: TGTGCCAGCTCAGGACTAGCGGGAGGGCGGGACGAGCAGTACTTC
size: -; length: 17; D: -; V: TRBV4-3; J: TRBJ2-2; CDR3: CASSQDRWPGTTGELFF; DNA: TGCGCCAGCAGCCAAGATCGATGGCCGGGAACCACCGGGGAGCTGTTTTTT
size: -; length: 15; D: TRBD1; V: TRBV14; J: TRBJ2-7; CDR3: CASSQFRDSPYEQYF; DNA: TGTGCCAGCAGCCAATTCCGGGACAGCCCCTACGAGCAGTACTTC
size: -; length: 15; D: TRBD2; V: TRBV7-3; J: TRBJ2-1; CDR3: CASREREGQIYEQFF; DNA: TGTGCCAGCAGGGAGCGGGAGGGCCAGATTTATGAGCAGTTCTTC
size: -; length: 15; D: TRBD1; V: TRBV6-1; J: TRBJ2-7; CDR3: CASSDPGQGSYEQYF; DNA: TGTGCCAGCAGTGATCCGGGACAGGGATCCTACGAGCAGTACTTC
size: -; length: 17; D: -; V: TRBV7-6; J: TRBJ2-2; CDR3: CASSLAVGSDYTGELFF; DNA: TGTGCCAGCAGCTTGGCCGTGGGTAGCGACTACACCGGGGAGCTGTTTTTT
size: -; length: 13; D: -; V: TRBV5-6; J: TRBJ2-1; CDR3: CARRPGSGCEQFF; DNA: TGTGCCAGGCGGCCCGGTTCAGGTTGTGAGCAGTTCTTC
size: -; length: 11; D: -; V: TRBV6-1; J: TRBJ2-7; CDR3: CASSGAPWREF; DNA: TGTGCCAGCAGTGGCGCTCCGTGGAGGGAGTTC
size: once; length: 14; D: TRBD1; V: TRBV5-6; J: TRBJ1-4; CDR3: CASSVGQGGEKLFF; DNA: TGTGCCAGCAGCGTGGGACAGGGCGGAGAAAAACTGTTTTTT
size: -; length: 13; D: -; V: TRBV29-1; J: TRBJ2-5; CDR3: CSVEGVVQETQYF; DNA: TGCAGCGTTGAAGGTGTAGTACAAGAGACCCAGTACTTC
size: -; length: 11; D: -; V: TRBV7-6; J: TRBJ2-1; CDR3: CASSSLDEQFF; DNA: TGTGCCAGCAGCTCCCTGGATGAGCAGTTCTTC
size: -; length: 18; D: TRBD2; V: TRBV7-6; J: TRBJ2-3; CDR3: CAAGGTRTSFSSTDTQYF; DNA: TGTGCCGCCGGGGGGACGCGTACATCTTTCTCTAGCACAGATACGCAGTATTTT
size: -; length: 16; D: -; V: TRBV27; J: TRBJ2-1; CDR3: CASSLSTPRGINEQFF; DNA: TGTGCCAGCAGTTTATCGACCCCGAGGGGAATAAATGAGCAGTTCTTC